Presented here are 15 T cell receptor beta chains from one specimen sequenced in a study of blood T cell repertoires in COVID-19. Generated by immunoSEQ multiplex PCR, the TCRdb table keeps only in-frame clones and is missing some. The sample records tens of thousands of clones, approximately 87% being singletons. The sample consisted of peripheral blood. The origin of the receptors is a woman aged 55-70 years with COVID-19, enrolled during active disease.

V usage is TRBV2 and J usage is TRBJ2-1; 7 nucleotides match TRBD2. The CDR3 loop spans 16 amino acids. V shed 8 bases and J 9 bases; nucleotides not matched to a gene: 19. Germline V lookup: CDR1 SNHLY, CDR2 FYNNEI. DNA of the CDR3: TGTGCCAGCCTGAGCTGGGACGGGAGGTTTCGGAGTGAGCAGTTCTTC. Translated: CASLSWDGRFRSEQFF. Full variable domain (remainder filled in from reference TRBV2 and TRBJ2-1): EPEVTQTPSHQVTQMGQEVILRCVPISNHLYFYWYRQILGQKVEFLVSFYNNEISEKSEIFDDQFSVERPDGSNFTLKIRSTKLEDSAMYFCASLSWDGRFRSEQFFGPGTRLTVL.

CDR3 in DNA: TGTGCCAGCAGCTTGCCCGGGACTAATGATGGGGAGCAGTTCTTC. Protein: CASSLPGTNDGEQFF. The chain combines TRBV7-2 with TRBJ2-1; 7 bases align to TRBD2. Germline V lookup: CDR1 SGHTA, CDR2 FQGNSA. The junction had 12 bases not matched to a gene; V was cut back by 3 bases and J by 10 bases. This CDR3 has 15 amino acids.

This clone was found once. This chain connects TRBV5-4 to TRBJ2-3, with D possibly being TRBD1 (6 bases). V lost 1 base to trimming and J lost 6 bases, with 15 bases between them. Germline V gives CDR1 SGHNT, CDR2 YYREEE (reference sequence). This CDR3 contains 15 residues. The CDR3: CASSLPVEGGDTQYF. CDR3 DNA sequence: TGTGCCAGCAGCTTGCCAGTTGAAGGGGGTGATACGCAGTATTTT.

This clone came up once. V is TRBV6-5 and J is TRBJ2-7, with D maybe TRBD1 (5 bases). The V and J ends lost 6 bases and 4 bases respectively, with 13 bases between them. In germline, CDR1 is MNHEY, CDR2 SVGAGI. The CDR3 is 13 amino acids. CDR3 DNA: TGTGCCAGCAGGTCGGGCAGGGCTTACGAGCAGTACTTC. This sequence encodes CASRSGRAYEQYF.

The CDR3 DNA follows: TGTGCCAGCAGTTTTACAGGGACAGGGGCATGGACCCAGCATTTT. Amino acid sequence: CASSFTGTGAWTQHF. V and J are TRBV28 and TRBJ1-5; TRBD1 matches at 10 bases. The trim removed 3 bases at V and 11 bases at J, leaving 10 bases unmatched. From germline, CDR1 is MDHEN and CDR2 SYDVKM. The CDR3 has 15 residues. The full variable domain, with the rest looked up from reference TRBV28 and TRBJ1-5, is DVKVTQSSRYLVKRTGEKVFLECVQDMDHENMFWYRQDPGLGLRLIYFSYDVKMKEKGDIPEGYSVSREKKERFSLILESASTNQTSMYLCASSFTGTGAWTQHFGDGTRLSIL.

The genes are TRBV5-1 and TRBJ1-3, with D possibly matching TRBD1 (5 bases). The germline CDR1 and CDR2 sequences are SGHRS and YFSETQ. CDR3 length equals 16 residues. The germline V and J ends were trimmed by 0 bases and 2 bases, with 12 bases remaining between them. The CDR3 DNA reads TGCGCCAGCAGCTTGGAAGGGGTGCTCGCTGGAAACACCATATATTTT. It codes for CASSLEGVLAGNTIYF.

The V and J genes are TRBV28 and TRBJ2-7; a weak D match, TRBD1 (7 bases). This CDR3 is built from 14 residues. Trimming stripped 2 bases from V and 5 bases from J, with 13 bases between. Germline lookup yields CDR1 MDHEN and CDR2 SYDVKM. The CDR3 spells CASSLPAGGHEQYF. The CDR3 nucleotides read TGTGCCAGCAGTTTACCGGCAGGGGGGCACGAGCAGTACTTC.

The V gene is TRBV18, the J gene TRBJ1-1; D gene ambiguous. This CDR3 comprises 14 residues. Trimming cost V 0 bases and J 5 bases, with 10 bases left between them. Germline V gives CDR1 KGHSH, CDR2 LQKENI. The CDR3, as DNA: TGTGCCAGCTCACCACCTACGGGTTTGACTGAAGCTTTCTTT. Translation gives CASSPPTGLTEAFF.

The V and J genes are TRBV30 and TRBJ2-1, with a weak D call TRBD2 (6 bases). Deletions cut 3 bases from V and 8 bases from J, with 14 bases between. The CDR3 is made up of 13 amino acids. CDR1 is GTSNPN, CDR2 SVGIG, per germline (reference sequence). The CDR3 sequence is CAWRGDSRDEQFF. CDR3 nucleotides: TGTGCCTGGAGGGGGGACTCGCGCGATGAGCAGTTCTTC. The full variable domain, in which reference TRBV30 and TRBJ2-1 provide the parts outside the CDR3, is SQTIHQWPATLVQPVGSPLSLECTVEGTSNPNLYWYRQAAGRGLQLLFYSVGIGQISSEVPQNLSASRPQDRQFILSSKKLLLSDSGFYLCAWRGDSRDEQFFGPGTRLTVL.

The chain combines TRBV2 with TRBJ2-1, with 11 bases lining up with TRBD2. The length of the CDR3 is 19 residues. The junction had 10 bases not matched to a gene; V was cut back by 3 bases and J by 0 bases. The germline V gene encodes CDR1 SNHLY and CDR2 FYNNEI. CDR3 sequence reads: CASSDGLAGGPSSYNEQFF. CDR3 bases: TGTGCCAGCAGTGACGGGCTAGCGGGAGGACCTAGCTCCTACAATGAGCAGTTCTTC.

The chain employs TRBV5-1 and TRBJ2-7, with 10 bases lining up with TRBD1. CDR1 is SGHRS, CDR2 YFSETQ, per germline. The CDR3 length is 15 residues. J was trimmed by 4 bases and V by 3 bases; bases with no gene match: 7. The CDR3 loop reads CASSSGTGVLYEQYF. The CDR3 DNA reads as TGCGCCAGCAGCTCCGGGACAGGGGTCCTATACGAGCAGTACTTC.

V and J are TRBV6-5 and TRBJ1-5, with TRBD1 matching over 7 bases. Germline CDR1 MNHEY, CDR2 SVGAGI. V shed 6 bases, J shed 4 bases, and the junction held 6 bases outside the gene matches. This CDR3 contains 14 residues. The CDR3 bases are TGTGCCAGCAGGCAACAGGGGCAGAATCAGCCCCAGCATTTT. It yields the protein CASRQQGQNQPQHF.

This clone was counted only a few times. J is TRBJ1-6 and V is TRBV30; possible D gene TRBD1, 6 bases. V lost 4 bases to trimming and J lost 8 bases, with 15 bases between them. Germline lookup yields CDR1 GTSNPN and CDR2 SVGIG (reference sequence). The CDR3 runs to 14 residues. CDR3 nucleotide sequence: TGTGCCTGGAATACCGGACAGTTGTATTCACCCCTCCACTTT. Translated, it gives CAWNTGQLYSPLHF.

The chain uses TRBV27 and TRBJ2-5; 16 nucleotides line up with TRBD2. With V trimmed by 5 bases and J by 4 bases, 10 bases remained unmatched. The CDR3 has 18 amino acids. Germline V CDR1 and CDR2: MNHEY, SMNVEV (reference sequence). The CDR3 sequence: CASSPPGLAGGRLETQYF. The CDR3 nucleotides read TGTGCCAGCAGTCCGCCGGGACTAGCGGGAGGGCGGTTAGAGACCCAGTACTTC.

This clone was detected a few times. CDR3 coding DNA: TGTGCCACCAGCAGAGATGGGCGGGAGACCGGGGAGCTGTTTTTT. Amino acid sequence: CATSRDGRETGELFF. V gene TRBV15 combines with J gene TRBJ2-2; TRBD2 matches at 7 bases. The CDR3 has 15 amino acids. Germline V gene data show CDR1 as LNHNV and CDR2 as YYDKDF (reference sequence). Germline trimming cut 0 bases from V and 5 bases from J; bases unmatched to any gene: 3.